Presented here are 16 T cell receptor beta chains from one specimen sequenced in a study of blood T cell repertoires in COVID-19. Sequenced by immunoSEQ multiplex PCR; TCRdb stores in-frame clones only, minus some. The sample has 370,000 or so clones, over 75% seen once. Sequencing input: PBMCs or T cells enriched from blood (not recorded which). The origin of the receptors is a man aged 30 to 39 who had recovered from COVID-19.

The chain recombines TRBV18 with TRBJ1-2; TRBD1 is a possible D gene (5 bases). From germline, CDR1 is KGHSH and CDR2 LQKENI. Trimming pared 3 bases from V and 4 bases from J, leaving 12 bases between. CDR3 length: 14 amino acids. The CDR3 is CASSPSQETYGYTF. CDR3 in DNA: TGTGCCAGCTCACCCTCACAGGAGACCTATGGCTACACCTTC.

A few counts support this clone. CDR3 sequence (DNA): TGTGCCAGCAGCCAAGAGGCAGGGGGAGCCCTCCACTTT. The encoded protein is CASSQEAGGALHF. This chain connects TRBV3-1 (or the pseudogene TRBV3-2) to TRBJ1-6; 7 bases map to TRBD1. Trimming cost V 0 bases and J 14 bases; bases outside gene matches: 4. In germline, CDR1 is LGHDT, CDR2 YNNKEL (reference sequence). The CDR3 has 13 residues.

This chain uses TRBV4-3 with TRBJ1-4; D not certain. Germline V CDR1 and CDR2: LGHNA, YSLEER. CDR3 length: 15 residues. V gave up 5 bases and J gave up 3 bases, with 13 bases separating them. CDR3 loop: CASSVRHTANEKLFF. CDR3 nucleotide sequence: TGCGCCAGCAGCGTCCGACATACGGCTAATGAAAAACTGTTTTTT.

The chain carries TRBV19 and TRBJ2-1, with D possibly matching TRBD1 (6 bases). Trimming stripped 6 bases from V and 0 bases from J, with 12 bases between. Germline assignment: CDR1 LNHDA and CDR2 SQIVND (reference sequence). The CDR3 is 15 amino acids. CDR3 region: CASSPGHNSYNEQFF. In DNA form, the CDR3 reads TGTGCCAGTAGCCCGGGACACAACTCCTACAATGAGCAGTTCTTC.

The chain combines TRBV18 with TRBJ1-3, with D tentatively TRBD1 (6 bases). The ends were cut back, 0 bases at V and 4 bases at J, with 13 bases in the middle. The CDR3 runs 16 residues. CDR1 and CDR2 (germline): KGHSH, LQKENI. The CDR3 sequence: CASSPPARGSGNTIYF. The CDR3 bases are TGTGCCAGCTCACCACCGGCCAGGGGCTCGGGAAACACCATATATTTT.

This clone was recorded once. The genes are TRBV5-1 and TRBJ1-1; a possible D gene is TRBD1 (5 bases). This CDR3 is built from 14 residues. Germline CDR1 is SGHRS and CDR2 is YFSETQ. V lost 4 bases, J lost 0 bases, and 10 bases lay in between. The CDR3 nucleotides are TGCGCCAGCAGCGGGGCCCCAATGAACACTGAAGCTTTCTTT. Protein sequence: CASSGAPMNTEAFF.

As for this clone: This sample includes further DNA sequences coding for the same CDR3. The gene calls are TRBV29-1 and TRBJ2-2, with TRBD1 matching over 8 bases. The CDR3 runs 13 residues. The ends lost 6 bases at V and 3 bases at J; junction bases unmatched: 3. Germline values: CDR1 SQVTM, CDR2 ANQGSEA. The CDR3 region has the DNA TGCAGCGTCGACAGGGGCGACACCGGGGAGCTGTTTTTT. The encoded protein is CSVDRGDTGELFF.

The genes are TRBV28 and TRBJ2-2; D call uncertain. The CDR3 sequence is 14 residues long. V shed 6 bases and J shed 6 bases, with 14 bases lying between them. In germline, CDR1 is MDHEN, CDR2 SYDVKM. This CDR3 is CASRRSSNAGELFF. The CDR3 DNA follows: TGTGCCAGCAGGAGATCCTCCAACGCCGGGGAGCTGTTTTTT. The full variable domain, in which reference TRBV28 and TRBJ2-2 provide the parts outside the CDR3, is DVKVTQSSRYLVKRTGEKVFLECVQDMDHENMFWYRQDPGLGLRLIYFSYDVKMKEKGDIPEGYSVSREKKERFSLILESASTNQTSMYLCASRRSSNAGELFFGEGSRLTVL.

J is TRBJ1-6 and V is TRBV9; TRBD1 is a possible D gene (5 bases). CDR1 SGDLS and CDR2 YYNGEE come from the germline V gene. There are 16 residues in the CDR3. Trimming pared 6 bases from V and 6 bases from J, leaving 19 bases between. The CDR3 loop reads CASTEDGGVGNSPLHF. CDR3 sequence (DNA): TGTGCCAGCACCGAAGATGGGGGGGTAGGTAATTCACCCCTCCACTTT.

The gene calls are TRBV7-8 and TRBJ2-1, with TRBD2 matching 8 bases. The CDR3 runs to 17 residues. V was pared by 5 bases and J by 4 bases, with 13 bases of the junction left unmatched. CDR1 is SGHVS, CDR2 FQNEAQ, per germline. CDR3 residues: CASSLTLGTRTYNEQFF. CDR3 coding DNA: TGTGCCAGCAGCCTTACCCTTGGGACTAGAACTTACAATGAGCAGTTCTTC.

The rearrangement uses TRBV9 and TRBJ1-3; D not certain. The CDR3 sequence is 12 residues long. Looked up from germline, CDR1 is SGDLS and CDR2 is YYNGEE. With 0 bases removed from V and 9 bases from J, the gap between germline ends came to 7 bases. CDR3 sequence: CASSVDSGTIYF. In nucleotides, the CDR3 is TGTGCCAGCAGCGTAGATTCAGGCACCATATATTTT. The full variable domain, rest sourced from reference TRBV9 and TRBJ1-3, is DSGVTQTPKHLITATGQRVTLRCSPRSGDLSVYWYQQSLDQGLQFLIQYYNGEERAKGNILERFSAQQFPDLHSELNLSSLELGDSALYFCASSVDSGTIYFGEGSWLTVV.

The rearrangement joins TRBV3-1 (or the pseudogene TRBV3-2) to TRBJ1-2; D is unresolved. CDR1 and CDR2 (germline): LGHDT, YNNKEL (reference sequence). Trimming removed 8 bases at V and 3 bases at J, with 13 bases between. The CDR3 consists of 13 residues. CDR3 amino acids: CASGSRRDYGYTF. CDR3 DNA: TGTGCCAGCGGATCCAGGAGGGACTATGGCTACACCTTC.

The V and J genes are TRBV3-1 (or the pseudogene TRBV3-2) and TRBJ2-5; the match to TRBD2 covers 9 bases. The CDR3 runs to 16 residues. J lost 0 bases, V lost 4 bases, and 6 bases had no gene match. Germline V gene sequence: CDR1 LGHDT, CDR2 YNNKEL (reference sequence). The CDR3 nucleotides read TGTGCCAGCAGCCTCATAGCGGGGGAGTACCAAGAGACCCAGTACTTC. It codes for CASSLIAGEYQETQYF.

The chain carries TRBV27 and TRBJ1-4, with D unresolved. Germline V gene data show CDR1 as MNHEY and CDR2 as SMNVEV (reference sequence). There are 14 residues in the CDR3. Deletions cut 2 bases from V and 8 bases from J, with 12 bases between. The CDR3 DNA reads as TGTGCCAGCAGTTTAACTCCGATCCGGGAAAAACTGTTTTTT. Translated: CASSLTPIREKLFF. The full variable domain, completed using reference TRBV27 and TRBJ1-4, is EAQVTQNPRYLITVTGKKLTVTCSQNMNHEYMSWYRQDPGLGLRQIYYSMNVEVTDKGDVPEGYKVSRKEKRNFPLILESPSPNQTSLYFCASSLTPIREKLFFGSGTQLSVL.

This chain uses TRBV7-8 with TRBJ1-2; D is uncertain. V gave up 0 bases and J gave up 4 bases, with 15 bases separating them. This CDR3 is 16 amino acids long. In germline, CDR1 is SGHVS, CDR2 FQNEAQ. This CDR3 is CASSLAASSPGYGYTF. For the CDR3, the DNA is TGTGCCAGCAGCTTAGCAGCCAGTAGCCCGGGCTATGGCTACACCTTC.

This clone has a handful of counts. The chain's CDR3 is CASSLGQLAGGQETQYF. CDR3 bases: TGCGCCAGCAGCTTGGGTCAACTAGCGGGGGGGCAAGAGACCCAGTACTTC. The V call is TRBV5-1, the J call TRBJ2-5; 13 nucleotides match TRBD2. Germline values: CDR1 SGHRS, CDR2 YFSETQ. The CDR3 length is 17 residues. V dropped 0 bases and J dropped 2; count of bases not matched to a gene: 4.